This TCR beta chain stems from a study of OX40 agonist ivuxolimab in advanced cancers. As for the study in general: All patients had ivuxolimab intravenously every 2 weeks at 0.01 to 10 mg/kg. A partial response was reached by three patients: one with hepatocellular carcinoma and two with cutaneous melanoma.

Blood got drawn at baseline, again on cycle 4 day 1, and then on cycle 7 day 1. The CDR3 loop spans 13 amino acids. V lost 9 bases, J lost 4 bases, and 7 bases stayed unmatched. CDR1 is LNHDA, CDR2 SQIVND, per germline (reference sequence). Repertoires were generated with immunoSEQ multiplex PCR, while TCRdb's copy carries only in-frame clones and drops some. The table shows 50,000 or so clones, with around 86% occurring only once. The sample in question was CD4+ or CD8+ T cells sorted from blood, obtained in a trial of the OX40 agonist ivuxolimab. The sequence derives from an adult with an advanced solid tumor such as melanoma, head and neck, liver or kidney cancer. This chain uses TRBV19 with TRBJ1-2; 8 positions agree with TRBD1. The CDR3 protein is CASRGQDGYGYTF. The DNA for the CDR3 is TGTGCCAGCCGGGGACAGGATGGCTATGGCTACACCTTC.